The subject of this entry is one TCR beta chain. This sample was included in a study of regulatory T cells in long-lasting Graves disease. iRepertoire HTBI primers and Arm-PCR of CDR3 regions built TCR beta libraries. TCRdb independently ran MiXCR on the multiplex PCR reads; one entry per CDR3 protein. This sample yields 350,000 to 500,000 distinct CDR3 sequences, of which approximately 16% are seen a single time; approximately 22% belongs to the top ten. Time point of the sample: newly diagnosed GD, antithyroid drugs for less than 3 months. From PBMCs, RNA was extracted and then used to make the TCR library. Patients hailed from an endocrinology department in Xi'an, China. The CDR3 has 15 amino acids. V was pared by 1 base and J by 6 bases, with 5 bases of the junction left unmatched. From germline, CDR1 is MGHRA and CDR2 YSYEKL. The same sample was also studied in work on T cells in Graves' hyperthyroidism and ophthalmopathy. That study adds: Subjects aged 18 to 65 presented with newly diagnosed hyperthyroidism of less than 2 months' duration. Separation of ophthalmopathy from stable hyperthyroidism was achieved by a 13 V-J model.

The genes are TRBV4-1 and TRBJ2-7; TRBD2 aligns across 11 bases. The starting material was peripheral blood mononuclear cells (PBMCs), obtained at new diagnosis, from a patient treated with antithyroid drugs. The clonotype was recovered from a woman between 18 and 29 years old with Graves disease. The CDR3 loop reads CASSQGGLAGGEQYF. The CDR3 nucleotides are TGCGCCAGCAGCCAAGGAGGCCTAGCGGGAGGCGAGCAGTACTTC.